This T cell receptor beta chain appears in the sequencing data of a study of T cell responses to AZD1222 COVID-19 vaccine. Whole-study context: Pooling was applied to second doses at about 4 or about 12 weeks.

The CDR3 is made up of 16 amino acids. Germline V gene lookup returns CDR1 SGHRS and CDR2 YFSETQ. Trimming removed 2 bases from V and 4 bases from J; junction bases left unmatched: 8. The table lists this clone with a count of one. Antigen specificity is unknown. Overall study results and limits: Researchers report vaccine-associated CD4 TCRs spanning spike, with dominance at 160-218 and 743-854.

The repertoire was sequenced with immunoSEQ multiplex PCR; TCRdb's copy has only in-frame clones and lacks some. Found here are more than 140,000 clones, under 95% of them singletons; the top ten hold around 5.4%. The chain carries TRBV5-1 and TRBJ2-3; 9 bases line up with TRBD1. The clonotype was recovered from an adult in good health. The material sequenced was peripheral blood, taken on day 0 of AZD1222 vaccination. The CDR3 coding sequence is TGCGCCAGCAGCTTAGTTACGGGACAGGGTGCAGATACGCAGTATTTT. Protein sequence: CASSLVTGQGADTQYF. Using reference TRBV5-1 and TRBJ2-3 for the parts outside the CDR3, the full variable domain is KAGVTQTPRYLIKTRGQQVTLSCSPISGHRSVSWYQQTPGQGLQFLFEYFSETQRNKGNFPGRFSGRQFSNSRSEMNVSTLELGDSALYLCASSLVTGQGADTQYFGPGTRLTVL.